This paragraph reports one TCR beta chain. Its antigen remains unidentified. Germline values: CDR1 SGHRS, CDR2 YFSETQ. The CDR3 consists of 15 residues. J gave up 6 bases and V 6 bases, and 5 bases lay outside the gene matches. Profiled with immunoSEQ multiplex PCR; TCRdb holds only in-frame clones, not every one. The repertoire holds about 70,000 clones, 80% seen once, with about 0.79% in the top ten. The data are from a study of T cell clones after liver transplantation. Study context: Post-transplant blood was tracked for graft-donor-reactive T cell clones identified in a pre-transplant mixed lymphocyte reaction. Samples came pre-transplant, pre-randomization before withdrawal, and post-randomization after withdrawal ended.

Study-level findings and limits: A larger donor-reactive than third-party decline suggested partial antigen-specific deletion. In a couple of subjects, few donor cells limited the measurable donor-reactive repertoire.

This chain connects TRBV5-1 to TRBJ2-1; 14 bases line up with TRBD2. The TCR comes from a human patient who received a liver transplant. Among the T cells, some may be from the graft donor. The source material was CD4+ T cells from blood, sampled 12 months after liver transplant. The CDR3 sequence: CASKRLAGGGNEQFF. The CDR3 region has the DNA TGCGCCAGCAAAAGACTAGCGGGAGGGGGCAATGAGCAGTTCTTC.